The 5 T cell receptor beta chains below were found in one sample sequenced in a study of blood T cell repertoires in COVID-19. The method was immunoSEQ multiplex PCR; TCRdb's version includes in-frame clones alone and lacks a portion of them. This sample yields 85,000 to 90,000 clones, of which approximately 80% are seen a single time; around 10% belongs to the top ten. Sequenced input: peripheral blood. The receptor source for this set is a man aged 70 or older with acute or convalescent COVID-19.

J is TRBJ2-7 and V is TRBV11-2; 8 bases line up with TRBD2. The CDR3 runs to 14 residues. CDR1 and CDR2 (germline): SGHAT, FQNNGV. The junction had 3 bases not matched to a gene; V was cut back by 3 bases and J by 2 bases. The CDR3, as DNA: TGTGCCAGCAGCTTCGGGGGGGCGACCTACGAGCAGTACTTC. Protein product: CASSFGGATYEQYF.

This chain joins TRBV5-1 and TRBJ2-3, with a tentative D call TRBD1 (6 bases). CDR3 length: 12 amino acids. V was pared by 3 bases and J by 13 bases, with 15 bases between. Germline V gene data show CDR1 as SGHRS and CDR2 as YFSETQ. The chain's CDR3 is CASSSGRDTEYF. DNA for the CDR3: TGCGCCAGCAGCTCAGGAAGGGACACGGAGTATTTT.

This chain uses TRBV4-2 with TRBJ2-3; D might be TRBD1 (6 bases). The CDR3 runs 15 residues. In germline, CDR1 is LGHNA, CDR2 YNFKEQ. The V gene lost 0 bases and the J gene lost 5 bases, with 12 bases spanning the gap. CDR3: CASSQDPGARDTQYF. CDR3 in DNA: TGTGCCAGCAGCCAAGATCCAGGGGCCAGAGATACGCAGTATTTT.

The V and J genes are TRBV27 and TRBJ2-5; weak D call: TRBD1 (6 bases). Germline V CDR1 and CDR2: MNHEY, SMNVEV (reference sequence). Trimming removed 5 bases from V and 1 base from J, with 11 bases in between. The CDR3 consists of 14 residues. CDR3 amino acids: CASSTGDTQETQYF. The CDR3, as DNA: TGTGCCAGCAGTACTGGGGACACCCAAGAGACCCAGTACTTC.

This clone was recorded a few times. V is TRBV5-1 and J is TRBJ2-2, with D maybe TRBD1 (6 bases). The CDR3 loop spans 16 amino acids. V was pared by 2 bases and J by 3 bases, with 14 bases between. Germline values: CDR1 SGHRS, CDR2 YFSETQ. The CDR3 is CASSLGTGLHTGELFF. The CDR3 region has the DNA TGCGCCAGCAGCTTAGGAACAGGGCTACACACCGGGGAGCTGTTTTTT.